This T cell receptor beta chain was captured in a study of graft-versus-host responses after intestinal transplantation. Study-level information: Induction with anti-thymocyte globulin, then tacrolimus and steroids for about 3 years, was given to all recipients.

Sequencing was performed with immunoSEQ multiplex PCR; in TCRdb, only in-frame clones are kept and a portion is missing. The data contain about 96,000 clones, 92% of them seen just once; the ten biggest clones take up 0.15% to 0.2%. As to this clone: Its antigen is not known.

The ends lost 0 bases at V and 13 bases at J; junction bases unmatched: 8. Germline V gene sequence: CDR1 SGDLS, CDR2 YYNGEE. CDR3 length: 14 amino acids. Study-wide results and caveats: Some GvH clones appeared in ileal mucosa or blood before recipient bone marrow. Early after transplant, HvG clones declined as circulating GvH clones peaked.

The sequence was collected from a human donor who received an intestinal transplant. The sample in question was unstimulated CD4+ T cells sorted from spleen or lymph node cells, obtained before intestinal transplant. The genes are TRBV9 and TRBJ1-1; TRBD1 agrees at 11 bases. The CDR3 region is CASSVEYGTGGVFF. In DNA, the CDR3 is TGTGCCAGCAGCGTAGAGTACGGGACAGGGGGGGTTTTCTTT.